The clone carrying this T cell receptor (beta chain) has at least ten counts. The antigen is undetermined. The data derive from a study of T cell repertoires in cytomegalovirus infection. TCRdb passed the reads through MiXCR, listing each CDR3 protein once. The sample holds hundreds of thousands of distinct CDR3 sequences, around a third seen once. Overall study results and limits: There were HLA-C-restricted CMV-specific TCR beta clonotypes dominating the ex vivo response.

This CDR3 has 14 amino acids. Trimming removed 3 bases at V and 3 bases at J, with 12 bases between. The germline V gene has CDR1 SGHTA and CDR2 FQGNSA. The receptor comes from a human donor in good health (CMV status not recorded). Some clones in this sample may be carry-over from other donors' samples. The sequences come from cultured PBMCs, collected from culture after CMV antigen stimulation. The J gene is TRBJ2-7, the V gene TRBV7-2; perhaps TRBD2 as D (5 bases). The CDR3 here is CASSLRSGSYEQYF. The CDR3 coding sequence is TGTGCCAGCAGCTTGCGAAGCGGAAGCTACGAGCAGTACTTC.